This TCR beta chain is from a study of T cell changes during pregnancy in multiple sclerosis. Looked up from germline, CDR1 is SEHNR and CDR2 is FQNEAQ (reference sequence). Deletions cut 0 bases from V and 4 bases from J, with 7 bases between. CDR3 length: 14 residues. The repertoire was sequenced with immunoSEQ multiplex PCR; TCRdb's copy has only in-frame clones and lacks some. Among approximately 30,000 clones, roughly 90% were seen once, and the ten largest hold about 4.8%. The chain recombines TRBV7-9 with TRBJ1-5; D unresolved. This TCR was recovered from a female donor with multiple sclerosis, enrolled in a pregnancy study. The sample was CD8+ T cells from peripheral blood mononuclear cells, taken in the first trimester of pregnancy. For the CDR3, the DNA is TGTGCCAGCAGCTTAGCTTTCGAGAATCAGCCCCAGCATTTT. This sequence encodes CASSLAFENQPQHF.